These 10 T cell receptor beta chains were sequenced from one sample in a study of beta chain features in type 1 diabetes. General observations from the study: Among all four CD4+ subsets, Type 1 diabetes patients had TCRB CDR3s that were moderately but significantly shorter.

No antigen has been assigned to these receptors. The sequenced template was cDNA made from the entire isolated RNA. TCRdb's copy holds only in-frame clones and misses some; the assay was immunoSEQ multiplex PCR. This table holds some 350,000 clones, about 13% found once. The specimen sequenced was naive CD4+ T cells from blood. These receptor sequences come from a woman in her late teens or twenties with type 1 diabetes.

The rearrangement uses TRBV5-4 and TRBJ2-1; a possible D gene is TRBD1 (5 bases). Germline values: CDR1 SGHNT, CDR2 YYREEE (reference sequence). This CDR3 has 15 amino acids. V lost 6 bases to trimming and J lost 0 bases, with 13 bases between them. The CDR3 DNA follows: TGTGCCAGCACCGGCCGTCAGGGCTCCTACAATGAGCAGTTCTTC. Amino acid sequence: CASTGRQGSYNEQFF.

The genes are TRBV28 and TRBJ2-7, with a tentative D call TRBD2 (6 bases). CDR1 MDHEN and CDR2 SYDVKM come from the germline V gene. The CDR3 contains 15 residues. The germline V and J ends were trimmed by 5 bases and 4 bases, with 18 bases remaining between them. The CDR3 sequence: CASSAGTPGLYEQYF. CDR3 bases: TGTGCCAGCAGTGCCGGGACTCCAGGACTTTACGAGCAGTACTTC.

The rearrangement joins TRBV7-6 to TRBJ1-5; the match to TRBD1 covers 8 bases. Germline lookup yields CDR1 SGHVS and CDR2 FNYEAQ. Trimming cost V 5 bases and J 3 bases; bases outside gene matches: 3. The CDR3 has 14 residues. The CDR3 sequence: CASSLTGDNQPQHF. CDR3 sequence (DNA): TGTGCCAGCAGCCTGACAGGGGACAATCAGCCCCAGCATTTT.

Only a few counts were recorded for this clone. The rearrangement joins TRBV5-4 to TRBJ1-1; 7 bases line up with TRBD1. The V gene end was trimmed by 5 bases and the J gene end by 0 bases; junction bases not matched to a gene: 7. The CDR3 length is 15 residues. The V gene's germline CDR1 is SGHNT and CDR2 YYREEE (reference sequence). The CDR3 DNA follows: TGTGCCAGCAGTTATGGGACAGCGATGAACACTGAAGCTTTCTTT. This translates into CASSYGTAMNTEAFF. Complete variable domain (other parts from reference TRBV5-4 and TRBJ1-1): ETGVTQSPTHLIKTRGQQVTLRCSSQSGHNTVSWYQQALGQGPQFIFQYYREEENGRGNFPPRFSGLQFPNYSSELNVNALELDDSALYLCASSYGTAMNTEAFFGQGTRLTVV.

This clone was counted a few times. The chain is built from TRBV29-1 and TRBJ2-1, with 14 bases identical to TRBD2. V shed 5 bases and J 5 bases; nucleotides not matched to a gene: 2. In germline, CDR1 is SQVTM, CDR2 ANQGSEA. The CDR3 consists of 14 residues. CDR3 amino acids: CSVTGLAGDNEQFF. The CDR3 DNA sequence: TGCAGCGTTACGGGACTAGCGGGAGACAATGAGCAGTTCTTC.

This clone has only a few counts. The chain uses TRBV28 and TRBJ2-7; D unclear. V was clipped by 8 bases and J by 6 bases, with 11 bases between them. This CDR3 is 11 amino acids long. The germline V gene has CDR1 MDHEN and CDR2 SYDVKM. The CDR3 DNA reads as TGTGCCAGCGTGGTAGCTGGCGAGCAGTACTTC. Protein sequence: CASVVAGEQYF.

The chain combines TRBV19 with TRBJ1-1, with 8 bases identical to TRBD1. The junction had 8 bases not matched to a gene; V was cut back by 6 bases and J by 11 bases. This CDR3 has 12 residues. Looked up from germline, CDR1 is LNHDA and CDR2 is SQIVND (reference sequence). The CDR3 nucleotides are TGTGCCAGTAGCGACAGGGGTGGATTGGCTTTCTTT. This gives the protein CASSDRGGLAFF.

The table lists this clone with a few counts. The rearrangement uses TRBV25-1 and TRBJ1-2; TRBD1 might be the D (5 bases). The CDR3 runs 14 residues. V was shortened by 2 bases and J by 7 bases, with 14 bases between the two germline ends. Germline assignment: CDR1 MGHDK and CDR2 SYGVNS. CDR3 coding DNA: TGTGCCAGCAGTGAAGGGCAGGGATTCAGTGGCTACACCTTC. Protein product: CASSEGQGFSGYTF.

The J gene is TRBJ2-3, the V gene TRBV11-2, with 9 bases lining up with TRBD2. This CDR3 is 13 amino acids long. Germline assignment: CDR1 SGHAT and CDR2 FQNNGV. V shed 8 bases, J shed 6 bases, and the junction held 6 bases outside the gene matches. This chain's CDR3 is CASCVAGEDTQYF. The CDR3, as DNA: TGTGCCAGCTGCGTAGCGGGAGAGGATACGCAGTATTTT.

This clone turned up a few times. The chain has TRBV5-4 and TRBJ2-7; 7 nucleotides align to TRBD1. Unmatched junction bases numbered 5, after V lost 3 bases and J lost 2 bases. The CDR3 contains 14 residues. Germline values: CDR1 SGHNT, CDR2 YYREEE (reference sequence). CDR3 residues: CASSSRDSTYEQYF. CDR3 sequence (DNA): TGTGCCAGCAGCTCCCGGGACAGTACCTACGAGCAGTACTTC.